This TCR beta chain was identified in a study of T cell repertoires in cytomegalovirus infection. TCRdb ran MiXCR on the reads and lists one entry per CDR3 protein. The sample has almost 500,000 distinct CDR3 sequences, 11% seen once. V shed 8 bases, J shed 3 bases, and the junction held 7 bases outside the gene matches. CDR3 size: 13 residues. Germline V lookup: CDR1 DFQATT, CDR2 SNEGSKA (reference sequence). This clonotype was sampled from a human donor in good health (CMV status not recorded). Some clones in this sample may be carry-over from other donors' samples. The source material was PBMCs. The V gene is TRBV20-1, the J gene TRBJ2-1, with 7 bases matching TRBD2. In nucleotides, the CDR3 is TGCAGTTGGTGGCGGGAGAACTACAATGAGCAGTTCTTC. Its translation: CSWWRENYNEQFF.